This record looks at one TCR beta chain sequence and its context. The J segment lost 2 bases and the V segment lost 1 base, leaving 3 bases of the junction unmatched. CDR1 and CDR2 from the germline V gene are LGHNA and YNFKEQ. The length of the CDR3 is 15 residues. Libraries were prepared by immunoSEQ multiplex PCR; TCRdb keeps only in-frame clonotypes and omits some of them. The table includes roughly 200,000 clones, approximately 87% detected once. The source of the sample is a study of blood T cell repertoires in COVID-19. The receptor was isolated from a man between 60 and 75 years old who had recovered from COVID-19. Sequencing used peripheral blood. The chain recombines TRBV4-2 with TRBJ2-7; 9 nucleotides agree with TRBD2. CDR3 nucleotide sequence: TGTGCCAGCAGCCAAGTCGGCGGGGGGGCCTACGAGCAGTACTTC. Protein: CASSQVGGGAYEQYF.